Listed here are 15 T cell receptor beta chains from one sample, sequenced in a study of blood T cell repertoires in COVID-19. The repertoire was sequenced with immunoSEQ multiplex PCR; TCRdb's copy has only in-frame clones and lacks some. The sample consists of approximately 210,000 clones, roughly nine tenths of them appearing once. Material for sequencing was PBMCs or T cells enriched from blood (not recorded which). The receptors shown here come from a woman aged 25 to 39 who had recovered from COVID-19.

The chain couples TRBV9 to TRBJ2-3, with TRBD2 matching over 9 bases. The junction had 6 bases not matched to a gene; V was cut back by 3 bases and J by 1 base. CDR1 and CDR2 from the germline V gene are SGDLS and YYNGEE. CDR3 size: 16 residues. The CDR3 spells CASSASAGGGTDTQYF. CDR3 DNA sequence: TGTGCCAGCAGCGCGTCCGCGGGAGGGGGCACAGATACGCAGTATTTT.

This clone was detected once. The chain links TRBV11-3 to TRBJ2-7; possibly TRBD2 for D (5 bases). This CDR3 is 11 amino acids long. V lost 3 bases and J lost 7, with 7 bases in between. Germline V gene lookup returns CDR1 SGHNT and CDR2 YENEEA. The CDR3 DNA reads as TGTGCCAGCAGCTTTTGGAGGGAGCAGTACTTC. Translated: CASSFWREQYF.

The CDR3 DNA follows: TGTGCCAGCAGCGCCACTAGCGGCCACTCCTACGAGCAGTACTTC. It is translated as CASSATSGHSYEQYF. This sequence joins TRBV7-6 and TRBJ2-7, with 8 bases matching TRBD2. CDR3 length: 15 residues. Germline loops: CDR1 SGHVS, CDR2 FNYEAQ. Trimming cost V 5 bases and J 0 bases; bases outside gene matches: 6.

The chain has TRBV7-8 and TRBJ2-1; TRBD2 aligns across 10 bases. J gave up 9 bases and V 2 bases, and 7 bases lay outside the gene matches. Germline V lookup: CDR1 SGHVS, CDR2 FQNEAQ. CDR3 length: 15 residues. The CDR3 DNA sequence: TGTGCCAGCAGCTTATTCCTAGCGGGAGAGAGTGAGCAGTTCTTC. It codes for CASSLFLAGESEQFF.

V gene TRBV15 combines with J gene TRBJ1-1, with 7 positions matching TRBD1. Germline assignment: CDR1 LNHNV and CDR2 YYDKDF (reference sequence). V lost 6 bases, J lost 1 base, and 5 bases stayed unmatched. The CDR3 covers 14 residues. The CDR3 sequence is CATRAGTENTEAFF. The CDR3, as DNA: TGTGCCACCAGGGCCGGGACAGAGAACACTGAAGCTTTCTTT.

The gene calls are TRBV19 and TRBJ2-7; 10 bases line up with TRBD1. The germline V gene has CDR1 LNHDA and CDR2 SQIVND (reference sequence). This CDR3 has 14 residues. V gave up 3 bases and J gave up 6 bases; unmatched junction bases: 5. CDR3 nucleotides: TGTGCCAGTAGTATTACCGGGACAGGGGCCGAGCAGTACTTC. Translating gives CASSITGTGAEQYF. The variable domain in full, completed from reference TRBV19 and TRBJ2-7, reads DGGITQSPKYLFRKEGQNVTLSCEQNLNHDAMYWYRQDPGQGLRLIYYSQIVNDFQKGDIAEGYSVSREKKESFPLTVTSAQKNPTAFYLCASSITGTGAEQYFGPGTRLTVT.

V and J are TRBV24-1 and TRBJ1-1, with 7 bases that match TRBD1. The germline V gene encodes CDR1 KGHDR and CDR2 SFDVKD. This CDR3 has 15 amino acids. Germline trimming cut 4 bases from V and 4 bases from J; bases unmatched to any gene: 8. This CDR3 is CATSEATGDLTEAFF. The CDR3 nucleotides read TGTGCCACCAGTGAGGCCACAGGGGATCTCACTGAAGCTTTCTTT.

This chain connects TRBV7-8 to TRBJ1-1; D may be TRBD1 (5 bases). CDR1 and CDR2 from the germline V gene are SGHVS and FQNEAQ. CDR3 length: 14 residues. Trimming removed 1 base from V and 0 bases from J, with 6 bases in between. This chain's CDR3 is CASSLDRMNTEAFF. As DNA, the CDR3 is TGTGCCAGCAGCTTAGACAGGATGAACACTGAAGCTTTCTTT.

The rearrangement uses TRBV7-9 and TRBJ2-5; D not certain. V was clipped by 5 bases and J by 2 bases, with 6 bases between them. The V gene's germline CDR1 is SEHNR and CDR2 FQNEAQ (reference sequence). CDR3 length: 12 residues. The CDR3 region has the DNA TGTGCCAGCAGCCCCCCGCAAGAGACCCAGTACTTC. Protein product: CASSPPQETQYF.

The CDR3 bases are TGTGCCAGCAGCCAAGGAGGCGTTGGAAACACCATATATTTT. It codes for CASSQGGVGNTIYF. The chain joins TRBV4-2 to TRBJ1-3; D gene ambiguous. Germline V gene lookup returns CDR1 LGHNA and CDR2 YNFKEQ. CDR3 length: 14 residues. Trimming pared 1 base from V and 3 bases from J, leaving 7 bases between.

In DNA form, the CDR3 reads TGCGCCAGCAGTCTGGGTGGGACAGGGATTGGCGGGGAGCTGTTTTTT. It translates to CASSLGGTGIGGELFF. The chain has TRBV4-3 and TRBJ2-2; 9 bases are shared with TRBD1. CDR3 length: 16 amino acids. CDR1 and CDR2 from the germline V gene are LGHNA and YSLEER. The trim removed 6 bases at V and 7 bases at J, leaving 12 bases unmatched.

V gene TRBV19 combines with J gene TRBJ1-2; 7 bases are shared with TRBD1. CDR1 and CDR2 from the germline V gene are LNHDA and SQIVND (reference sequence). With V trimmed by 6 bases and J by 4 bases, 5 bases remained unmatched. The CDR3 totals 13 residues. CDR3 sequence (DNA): TGTGCCAGTAGGACAGGGTCGTTCTATGGCTACACCTTC. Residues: CASRTGSFYGYTF.

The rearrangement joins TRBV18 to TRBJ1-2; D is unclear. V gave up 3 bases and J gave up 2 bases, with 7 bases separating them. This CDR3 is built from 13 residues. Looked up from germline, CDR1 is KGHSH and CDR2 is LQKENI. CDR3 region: CASSPAANYGYTF. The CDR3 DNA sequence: TGTGCCAGCTCACCGGCCGCCAACTATGGCTACACCTTC.

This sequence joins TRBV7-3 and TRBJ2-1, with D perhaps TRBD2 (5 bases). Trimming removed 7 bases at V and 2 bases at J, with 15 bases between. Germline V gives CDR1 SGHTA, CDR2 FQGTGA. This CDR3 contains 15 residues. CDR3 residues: CASTLEAVTYNEQFF. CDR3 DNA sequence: TGTGCCAGCACTCTGGAGGCGGTTACCTACAATGAGCAGTTCTTC.

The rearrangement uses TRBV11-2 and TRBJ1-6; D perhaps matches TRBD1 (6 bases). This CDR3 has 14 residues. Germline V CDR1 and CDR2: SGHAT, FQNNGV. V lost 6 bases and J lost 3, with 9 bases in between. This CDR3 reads CASSRGGYNSPLHF. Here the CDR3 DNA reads TGTGCCAGCAGTAGGGGGGGCTATAATTCACCCCTCCACTTT.